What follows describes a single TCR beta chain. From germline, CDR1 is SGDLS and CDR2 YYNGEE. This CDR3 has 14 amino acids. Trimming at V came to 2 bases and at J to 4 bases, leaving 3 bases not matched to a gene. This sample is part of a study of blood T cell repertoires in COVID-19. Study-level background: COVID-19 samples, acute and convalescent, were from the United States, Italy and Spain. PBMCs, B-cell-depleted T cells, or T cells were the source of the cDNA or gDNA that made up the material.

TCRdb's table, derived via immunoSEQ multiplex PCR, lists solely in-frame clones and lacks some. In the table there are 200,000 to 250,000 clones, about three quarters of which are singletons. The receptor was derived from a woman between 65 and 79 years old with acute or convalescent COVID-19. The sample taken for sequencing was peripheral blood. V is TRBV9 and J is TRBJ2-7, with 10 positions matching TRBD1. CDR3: CASSVRQGAYEQYF. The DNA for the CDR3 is TGTGCCAGCAGCGTCAGACAGGGGGCTTACGAGCAGTACTTC.